This TCR beta chain was recovered during a study of T cell responses to AZD1222 COVID-19 vaccine. The CDR3 is 14 residues long. Germline CDR1 is MNHEY and CDR2 is SMNVEV (reference sequence). V lost 6 bases and J 0 bases, leaving 9 bases between the germline ends. Produced via immunoSEQ multiplex PCR; TCRdb's table is partial and in-frame only. This sample yields more than 85,000 clones, of which roughly 88% are seen a single time; 17% belongs to the top ten. The sequencing used peripheral blood, collected on day 0 of AZD1222 vaccination. The V gene is TRBV27, the J gene TRBJ2-4; no clear D gene. The TCR comes from an adult in good health. DNA of the CDR3: TGTGCCAGCAGCCCGATGTTAGCCAAAAACATTCAGTACTTC. It is translated as CASSPMLAKNIQYF.